A selection of T cell receptor beta chains follows, all from one sample in a study of cytomegalovirus exposure and HLA in healthy donors. The repertoire was sequenced with immunoSEQ multiplex PCR; TCRdb's copy has only in-frame clones and lacks some. The sample lists 45,000 to 65,000 clones; roughly 80% were seen once. The sequencing input was PBMCs. All receptors come from a man between 25 and 39 years old in good health and CMV-seronegative. The CDR3 runs from the conserved cysteine through the conserved F or W. The D gene is left open where the match is weak. Clone size is stated in some rows and not others, as once, few, many or a class when expanded.

v_call	j_call	clone_size	d_call	cdr3_nt	cdr3_aa
TRBV12-5	TRBJ2-7	.	.	TGTGCTAGTGGTTTGGTCGCTGGTGGAGGGGCCTACGAGCAGTACTTC	CASGLVAGGGAYEQYF
TRBV7-2	TRBJ2-3	.	TRBD2	TGTGCCAGCAGCGACGGACTAGCGGGGGGGACAGATACGCAGTATTTT	CASSDGLAGGTDTQYF
TRBV7-2	TRBJ1-4	.	TRBD1	TGTGCCAGCAGCAAGGACAGGGGGCCTAATGAAAAACTGTTTTTT	CASSKDRGPNEKLFF
TRBV11-1	TRBJ2-2	.	TRBD1	TGTGCCAGCAGGCGACAGGGGTCCGGAAGCACCGGGGAGCTGTTTTTT	CASRRQGSGSTGELFF
TRBV4-3	TRBJ2-3	.	.	TGCGCCAGCAGCCAAGATCCCAGCGGAGCGTCCACAGATACGCAGTATTTT	CASSQDPSGASTDTQYF
TRBV27	TRBJ1-5	.	TRBD1	TGTGCCAGCAGTCTCACAGGGGGCAAGGATCAGCCCCAGCATTTT	CASSLTGGKDQPQHF
TRBV5-6	TRBJ2-4	few	.	TGTGCCAGCAGCTTGTCAGGGGTTGTTAACATTCAGTACTTC	CASSLSGVVNIQYF
TRBV11-3	TRBJ2-7	.	TRBD1	TGTGCCAGCAGCCTATTATTCACAGGGGTGGAGACCTACGAGCAGTACTTC	CASSLLFTGVETYEQYF
TRBV28	TRBJ2-5	.	TRBD2	TGTGCCAGCGGACGCTCGGGACTAGCGGGGGGGCTACAAGAGACCCAGTACTTC	CASGRSGLAGGLQETQYF
TRBV4-2	TRBJ2-1	few	.	TGTGCCAGCAGCCAAGATCCGTACAATGAGCAGTTCTTC	CASSQDPYNEQFF
TRBV18	TRBJ1-5	.	.	TGTGCCAGCTCACCAGGTCCTATCTATAGCAATCAGCCCCAGCATTTT	CASSPGPIYSNQPQHF
TRBV18	TRBJ1-4	once	TRBD1	TGTGCCAGCTCACTTGGACAGGGGAATGAAAAACTGTTTTTT	CASSLGQGNEKLFF
TRBV10-3	TRBJ1-6	.	.	TGTGCCATCAGCCAGGAGGGGACTAATTCCCCCCTCCACTTT	CAISQEGTNSPLHF
TRBV25-1	TRBJ1-6	.	.	TGTGCCAGCAGTGAATCACCGGGCTCCTATAATTCACCCCTCCACTTT	CASSESPGSYNSPLHF
TRBV30	TRBJ1-2	.	.	TGTGCCTGGAGTCGGGACACCTACTATGGCTACACCTTC	CAWSRDTYYGYTF
TRBV6-1	TRBJ1-6	.	.	TGTGCCAGCAGCGCAGGGGCAGGTGACTCACCCCTCCACTTT	CASSAGAGDSPLHF
TRBV7-2	TRBJ2-1	.	TRBD1	TGTGCCAGCAGCGTTCTCAGGGGGTCTGAGCAGTTCTTC	CASSVLRGSEQFF